This T cell receptor beta chain was sequenced for a study of cytomegalovirus exposure and HLA in healthy donors. The PCR used 60 Vbeta and 13 Jbeta primers. Generated by immunoSEQ multiplex PCR, the TCRdb table keeps only in-frame clones and is missing some. The data contain some 200,000 clones, 60% to 80% of them singletons. Those who donated were healthy bone marrow donors. Study-wide findings and caveats: Highly shared variants forming one cluster were likely a sequencing artifact. The classifier reportedly diagnosed cytomegalovirus status with high specificity and sensitivity.

A remark on this clone: Its matching antigen is unknown.

The receptor was derived from a man aged 40-49 years in good health and CMV-seronegative. Sequencing input: PBMCs.

CDR3 sequence: CASSLRDNYGYTF. The CDR3 coding sequence is TGCGCCAGCAGCTTGCGGGATAACTATGGCTACACCTTC. The rearrangement links TRBV5-1 to TRBJ1-2; D unresolved. The CDR3 runs 13 residues. The V gene lost 1 base and the J gene lost 1 base, with 5 bases spanning the gap. The germline gives CDR1 SGHRS, CDR2 YFSETQ.